A selection of T cell receptor beta chains follows, all from one sample in a study of blood T cell repertoires in COVID-19. Repertoires were generated with immunoSEQ multiplex PCR, while TCRdb's copy carries only in-frame clones and drops some. Among roughly 380,000 clones listed, 85% were seen once. Source material: peripheral blood. The origin of the receptors is a woman aged 18 to 35 with acute or convalescent COVID-19. Both conserved end residues are part of each CDR3. The order of the fields is D gene, V gene, J gene, clone size, CDR3 protein, CDR3 DNA. The D gene is left open where the match is weak. Part of the rows lack a size; the others show once, few, many or a class for expanded clones.

D: TRBD1
V: TRBV9
J: TRBJ2-7
size: -
CDR3: CASSVGGQTYEQYF
DNA: TGTGCCAGCAGCGTAGGGGGACAGACCTACGAGCAGTACTTC

D: -
V: TRBV9
J: TRBJ1-1
size: -
CDR3: CASSVTRGEAFF
DNA: TGTGCCAGCAGCGTAACGCGGGGTGAAGCTTTCTTT

D: -
V: TRBV7-9
J: TRBJ1-5
size: -
CDR3: CASSQGLVFGAKDNQPQHF
DNA: TGTGCCAGCAGCCAAGGGCTTGTTTTTGGGGCCAAGGACAATCAGCCCCAGCATTTT

D: -
V: TRBV29-1
J: TRBJ1-5
size: -
CDR3: CSAATVNQPQHF
DNA: TGCAGCGCCGCGACAGTGAATCAGCCCCAGCATTTT

D: -
V: TRBV12-5
J: TRBJ2-3
size: -
CDR3: CASGLGTMDTQYF
DNA: TGTGCTAGTGGTTTGGGGACTATGGATACGCAGTATTTT

D: TRBD1
V: TRBV5-4
J: TRBJ1-2
size: -
CDR3: CASSLGRGQSDGYTF
DNA: TGTGCCAGCAGCTTGGGCAGGGGGCAATCGGATGGCTACACCTTC

D: -
V: TRBV9
J: TRBJ2-7
size: -
CDR3: CASSSPLGPNYEQYF
DNA: TGTGCCAGCAGCTCTCCTTTGGGCCCGAACTACGAGCAGTACTTC

D: TRBD1
V: TRBV5-1
J: TRBJ1-1
size: -
CDR3: CASRPDRGDTEAFF
DNA: TGCGCCAGCAGACCGGACAGGGGCGACACTGAAGCTTTCTTT

D: TRBD1
V: TRBV5-1
J: TRBJ1-1
size: -
CDR3: CASSPYRGRNTEAFF
DNA: TGCGCCAGCAGCCCTTACAGGGGCCGAAACACTGAAGCTTTCTTT

D: -
V: TRBV5-4
J: TRBJ2-7
size: -
CDR3: CASGRTDSYEQYF
DNA: TGTGCCAGCGGAAGGACAGATTCCTACGAGCAGTACTTC

D: TRBD2
V: TRBV25-1
J: TRBJ2-3
size: -
CDR3: CASSDTLAGGRTDTQYF
DNA: TGTGCCAGCAGTGACACTCTAGCGGGGGGGCGCACAGATACGCAGTATTTT

D: TRBD2
V: TRBV18
J: TRBJ2-1
size: -
CDR3: CASSPLLAGGNEQFF
DNA: TGTGCCAGCTCACCCTTACTAGCGGGAGGGAATGAGCAGTTCTTC

D: -
V: TRBV11-2
J: TRBJ1-2
size: -
CDR3: CASSLELYYGYTF
DNA: TGTGCCAGCAGCTTAGAACTGTACTATGGCTACACCTTC

D: -
V: TRBV21-1
J: TRBJ1-3
size: -
CDR3: CASIKGRGSGNTIYF
DNA: TGTGCCAGCATCAAGGGTCGGGGTTCTGGAAACACCATATATTTT

D: -
V: TRBV3-1/TRBV3-2
J: TRBJ1-2
size: few
CDR3: CASSQKRGANYGYTF
DNA: TGTGCCAGCAGCCAAAAGCGGGGAGCTAACTATGGCTACACCTTC

D: TRBD1
V: TRBV11-1
J: TRBJ2-5
size: -
CDR3: CASSSGQGLETQYF
DNA: TGTGCCAGCAGCTCGGGACAGGGGTTAGAGACCCAGTACTTC

D: -
V: TRBV19
J: TRBJ1-1
size: -
CDR3: CASSIRDLNTEAFF
DNA: TGTGCCAGTAGTATCCGGGATTTGAACACTGAAGCTTTCTTT

D: TRBD1
V: TRBV6-5
J: TRBJ1-1
size: -
CDR3: CASDRTGNTEAFF
DNA: TGTGCCAGCGATCGGACAGGGAACACTGAAGCTTTCTTT

D: TRBD1
V: TRBV6-5
J: TRBJ1-5
size: -
CDR3: CASLEGAQPQHF
DNA: TGTGCCAGCTTGGAGGGGGCCCAGCCCCAGCATTTT

D: TRBD1
V: TRBV19
J: TRBJ1-1
size: few
CDR3: CASNRDREGAFF
DNA: TGTGCCAGTAATAGGGACAGGGAAGGAGCTTTCTTT

D: -
V: TRBV2
J: TRBJ2-7
size: -
CDR3: CASRGGGGASYEQYF
DNA: TGTGCCAGCAGGGGAGGGGGGGGAGCATCCTACGAGCAGTACTTC

D: TRBD1
V: TRBV15
J: TRBJ2-1
size: -
CDR3: CATSSRSWGQGGIEQFF
DNA: TGTGCCACCAGCTCTCGCTCTTGGGGACAGGGAGGGATTGAGCAGTTCTTC

D: -
V: TRBV12-3/TRBV12-4
J: TRBJ2-7
size: few
CDR3: CASSLDRAEQYF
DNA: TGTGCCAGCAGTTTAGACAGGGCCGAGCAGTACTTC

D: TRBD2
V: TRBV15
J: TRBJ2-3
size: -
CDR3: CATSRGGEDTQYF
DNA: TGTGCCACCAGCAGGGGGGGGGAAGATACGCAGTATTTT

D: -
V: TRBV2
J: TRBJ2-2
size: few
CDR3: CASYPGLAGDRPGELFF
DNA: TGTGCCAGCTATCCGGGTCTAGCCGGAGACCGACCCGGGGAGCTGTTTTTT

D: TRBD2
V: TRBV5-1
J: TRBJ2-7
size: few
CDR3: CASQPGLVGEQYF
DNA: TGCGCCAGCCAGCCGGGACTAGTAGGCGAGCAGTACTTC

D: -
V: TRBV2
J: TRBJ2-7
size: many
CDR3: CASSTERVGRGLYEQYF
DNA: TGTGCCAGCAGTACAGAGCGGGTAGGGCGGGGGCTCTACGAGCAGTACTTC

D: TRBD1
V: TRBV3-1/TRBV3-2
J: TRBJ2-1
size: -
CDR3: CASTRAGQGSNEQFF
DNA: TGTGCCAGCACCCGAGCGGGACAGGGCTCCAATGAGCAGTTCTTC

D: TRBD1
V: TRBV19
J: TRBJ1-2
size: -
CDR3: CASSTLPGQGWSYGYTF
DNA: TGTGCCAGTAGTACCTTACCGGGACAGGGATGGTCATATGGCTACACCTTC

D: TRBD2
V: TRBV10-2
J: TRBJ2-4
size: once
CDR3: CASSESTAGGLGSKNIQYF
DNA: TGCGCCAGCAGTGAGTCGACAGCGGGGGGGCTTGGATCCAAAAACATTCAGTACTTC

D: -
V: TRBV5-1
J: TRBJ2-7
size: -
CDR3: CASSLARERWDEQYF
DNA: TGCGCCAGCAGCTTGGCCCGGGAGCGGTGGGACGAGCAGTACTTC

D: -
V: TRBV5-1
J: TRBJ2-2
size: -
CDR3: CASSLEASQGTGELFF
DNA: TGCGCCAGCAGCTTGGAAGCGTCACAGGGCACCGGGGAGCTGTTTTTT

D: -
V: TRBV2
J: TRBJ2-5
size: -
CDR3: CASKYSLPQETQYF
DNA: TGTGCCAGCAAGTACTCGCTACCGCAAGAGACCCAGTACTTC